The present T cell receptor (beta chain) was sequenced within a study of blood T cells in healthy people across ages. The CDR3 sequence is 14 residues long. Deletions cut 7 bases from V and 5 bases from J, with 15 bases between. A second PCR, run for about 7 to 11 cycles, used a sample-barcoded 5' primer plus a J-beta primer mix. A single record per CDR3 protein comes from TCRdb applying MiXCR to the 5' RACE reads. This sample has about 1.4 million distinct CDR3 sequences, with approximately 59% found just once. This clonotype was found once. No antigen is known for it. Study-wide findings and caveats: Comparison with aged donors showed that long-lived donors had more naive CD4+ cells and higher diversity. Significant beta diversity loss was already apparent by age approximately 36, declining roughly linearly.

In each sample, at least 6.5 million PBMCs were isolated. The rearrangement uses TRBV12-3 or TRBV12-4 and TRBJ2-1; D possibly uses TRBD1 or TRBD2 (6 bases each). This sequence originates from a man aged 18 to 30 in good health. Sequences were obtained from blood. The CDR3 here is CASTPPGADNEQFF. The CDR3 coding sequence is TGTGCCAGCACCCCTCCGGGGGCGGACAATGAGCAGTTCTTC.